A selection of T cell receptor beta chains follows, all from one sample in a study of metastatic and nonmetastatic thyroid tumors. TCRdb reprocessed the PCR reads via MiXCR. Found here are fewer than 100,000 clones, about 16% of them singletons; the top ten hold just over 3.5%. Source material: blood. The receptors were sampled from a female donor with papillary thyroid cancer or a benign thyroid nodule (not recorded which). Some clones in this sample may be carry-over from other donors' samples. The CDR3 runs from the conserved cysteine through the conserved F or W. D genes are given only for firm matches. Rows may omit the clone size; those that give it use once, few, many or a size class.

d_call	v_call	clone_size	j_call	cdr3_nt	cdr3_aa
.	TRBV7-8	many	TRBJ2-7	TGTGCCAGCAGCGAAGGCCGCGACTTCAGTAGAGAGCAGTACTTC	CASSEGRDFSREQYF
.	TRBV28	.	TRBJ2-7	TGTGCCAGCAGTCCCCCCGGGTACTTATCCTACGAGCAGTACTTC	CASSPPGYLSYEQYF
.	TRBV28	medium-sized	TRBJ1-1	TGTGCCAGCAGTTTGGGCTTCAACACTGAAGCTTTCTTT	CASSLGFNTEAFF
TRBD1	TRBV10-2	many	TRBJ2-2	TGCGCCAGCAGTCCGACAGGGGACACCGGGGAGCTGTTTTTT	CASSPTGDTGELFF
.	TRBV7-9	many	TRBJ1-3	TGTGCCAGCAGCTTACTCGACGGGATAAACACCATATATTTT	CASSLLDGINTIYF
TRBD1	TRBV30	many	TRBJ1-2	TGTGCCTGGGGAGGGGACAGGGATAACTATGGCTACACCTTC	CAWGGDRDNYGYTF
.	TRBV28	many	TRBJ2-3	TGTGCCAGCAGTTTATTTGATCGTGATACGCAGTATTTT	CASSLFDRDTQYF
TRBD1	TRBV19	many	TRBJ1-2	TGTGCCAGTAGCCTCGGGACAGGGGGTCTCTATGGCTACACCTTC	CASSLGTGGLYGYTF
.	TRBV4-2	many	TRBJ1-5	TGTGCCAGCAGCCAAGATCGCGGGGGGCATCAGCCCCAGCATTTT	CASSQDRGGHQPQHF
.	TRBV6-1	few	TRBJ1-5	TGTGCCAGCAACCCCAGGGGACAATCAGCCCAGCATTTT	CASNPRGQSAQHF
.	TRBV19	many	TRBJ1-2	TGTGCCAGTAGTCTATCCGGCGGGGCCAGGGTTTATGGCTACACCTTC	CASSLSGGARVYGYTF
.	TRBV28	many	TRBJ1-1	TGTGCCAGCAGTTCGGGGTTTTACACTGAAGCTTTCTTT	CASSSGFYTEAFF
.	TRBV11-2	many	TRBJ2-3	TGTGCCAGCAGCATAGGACACCGTGGTGGCACAGATACGCAGTATTTT	CASSIGHRGGTDTQYF
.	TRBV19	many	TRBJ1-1	TGTGCCAGTAGTATTCGGGGTCGACCTGAAGCTTTCTTT	CASSIRGRPEAFF
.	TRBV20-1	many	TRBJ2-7	TGCAGTGCTAGGGGGGCGGGGAAAGCCTACGAGCAGTACTTC	CSARGAGKAYEQYF
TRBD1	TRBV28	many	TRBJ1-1	TGTGCCAGCATGACAGGGGCCCAGTTAGCTGAAGCTTTCTTT	CASMTGAQLAEAFF
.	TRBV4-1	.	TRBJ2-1	TGCGCCAGCAGCCAATATGACACATCCTACAATGAGCAGTTCTTC	CASSQYDTSYNEQFF
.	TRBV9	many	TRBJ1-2	TGTGCCAGCAGCGGGGGAGAGGCAGGCTATGGCTACACCTTC	CASSGGEAGYGYTF
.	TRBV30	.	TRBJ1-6	TGTGCCTGGAGTCTTGCCGGGGGGATGGGTTCACCCCTCCACTTT	CAWSLAGGMGSPLHF